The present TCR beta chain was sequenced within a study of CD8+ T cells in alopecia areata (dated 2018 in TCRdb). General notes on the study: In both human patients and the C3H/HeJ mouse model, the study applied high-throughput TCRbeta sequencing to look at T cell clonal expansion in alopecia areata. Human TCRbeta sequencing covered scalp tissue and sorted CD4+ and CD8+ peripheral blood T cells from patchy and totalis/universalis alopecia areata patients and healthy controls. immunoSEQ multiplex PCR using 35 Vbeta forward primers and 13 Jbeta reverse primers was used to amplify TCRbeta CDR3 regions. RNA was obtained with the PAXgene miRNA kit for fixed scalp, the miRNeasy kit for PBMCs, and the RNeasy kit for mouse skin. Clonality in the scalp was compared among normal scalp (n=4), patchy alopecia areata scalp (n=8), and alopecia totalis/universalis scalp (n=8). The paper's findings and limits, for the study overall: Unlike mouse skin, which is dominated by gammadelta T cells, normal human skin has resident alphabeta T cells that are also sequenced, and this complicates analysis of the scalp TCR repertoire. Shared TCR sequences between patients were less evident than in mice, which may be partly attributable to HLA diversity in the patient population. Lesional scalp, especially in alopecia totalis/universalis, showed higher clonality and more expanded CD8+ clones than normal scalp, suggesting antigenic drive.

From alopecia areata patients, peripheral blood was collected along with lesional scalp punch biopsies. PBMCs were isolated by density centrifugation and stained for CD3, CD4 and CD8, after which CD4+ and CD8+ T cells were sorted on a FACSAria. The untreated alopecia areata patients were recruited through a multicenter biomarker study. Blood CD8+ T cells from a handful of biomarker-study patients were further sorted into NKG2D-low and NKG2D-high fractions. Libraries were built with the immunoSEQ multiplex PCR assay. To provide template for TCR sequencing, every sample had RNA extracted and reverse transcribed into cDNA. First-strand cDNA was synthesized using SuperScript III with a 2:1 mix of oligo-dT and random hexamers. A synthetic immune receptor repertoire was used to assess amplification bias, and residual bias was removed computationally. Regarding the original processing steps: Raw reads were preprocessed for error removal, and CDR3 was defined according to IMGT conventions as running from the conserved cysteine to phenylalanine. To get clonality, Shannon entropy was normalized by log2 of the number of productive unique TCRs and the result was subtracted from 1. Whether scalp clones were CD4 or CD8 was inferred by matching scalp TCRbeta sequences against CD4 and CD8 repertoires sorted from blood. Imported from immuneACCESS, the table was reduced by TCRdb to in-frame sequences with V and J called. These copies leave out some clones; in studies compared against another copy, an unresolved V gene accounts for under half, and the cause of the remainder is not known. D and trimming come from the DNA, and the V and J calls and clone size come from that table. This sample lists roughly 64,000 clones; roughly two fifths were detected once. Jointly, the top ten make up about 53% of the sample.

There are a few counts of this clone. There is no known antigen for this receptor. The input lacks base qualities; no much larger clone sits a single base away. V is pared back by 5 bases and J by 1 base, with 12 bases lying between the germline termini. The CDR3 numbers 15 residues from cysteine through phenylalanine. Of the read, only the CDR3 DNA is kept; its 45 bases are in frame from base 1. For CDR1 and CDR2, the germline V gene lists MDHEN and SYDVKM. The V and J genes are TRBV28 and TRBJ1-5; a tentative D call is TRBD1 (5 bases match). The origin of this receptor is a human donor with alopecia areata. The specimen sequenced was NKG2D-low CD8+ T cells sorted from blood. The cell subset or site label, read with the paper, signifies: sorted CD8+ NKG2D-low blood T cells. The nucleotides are TGTGCCAGCAGTGCGTACCGGGGGAGCAATCAGCCCCAGCATTTT. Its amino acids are CASSAYRGSNQPQHF.